This T cell receptor (beta chain) came from a study of shared clonotypes between healthy human individuals. This clone turned up a few times. Everyone who donated was a Caucasian adult who lived in Nashville, Tennessee. Assay used: immunoSEQ multiplex PCR; TCRdb lists only in-frame clones, some missing. The table shows about 510,000 clones, with 79% occurring only once. Trimming took 7 bases from V and 3 from J; bases not matched to a gene: 6. The CDR3 totals 13 residues. From germline, CDR1 is SNHLY and CDR2 FYNNEI. The sequence was collected from a woman aged 40 to 49 in good health. Some clones in this sample may be carry-over from other donors' samples. V usage is TRBV2 and J usage is TRBJ2-7; 7 nucleotides align to TRBD2. The material sequenced was PBMCs. The CDR3 region has the DNA TGTGCCAGCATTGGGCGGGAGCTCTACGAGCAGTACTTC. As protein: CASIGRELYEQYF.